This TCR beta chain was captured by sequencing in a study of T cells in Graves' hyperthyroidism and ophthalmopathy. The CDR3 is made up of 15 amino acids. After removal of 6 bases from V and 6 bases from J, the junction contained 7 bases not matched to a gene. Germline CDR1 reads LNHDA; CDR2 reads SQIVND (reference sequence). This clonotype was detected only a few times. Uncontrolled infection, other autoimmune disease, pregnancy or lactation barred patients from enrollment. Each diagnosis drew on symptoms, thyroxine, TRAb, thyroid ultrasound and orbital computed tomography findings. RNA transcripts served as the template for amplifying TCR beta CDR3 regions. Using the HTBI primer set, a first-round RT-PCR was run on the TCR CDR3. From the multiplex PCR reads, TCRdb called clonotypes with MiXCR, one entry per CDR3 protein. The sample lists around 480,000 distinct CDR3 sequences, approximately 15% seen once, with around a sixth in the top ten.

The specimen sequenced was blood. The V gene is TRBV19, the J gene TRBJ2-3; TRBD2 aligns across 12 bases. The source of this sequence is a woman aged 18-35 years with Graves' hyperthyroidism. In nucleotides, the CDR3 is TGTGCCAGTAGAACGACTAGCGGGAGTTTTGATACGCAGTATTTT. Residues: CASRTTSGSFDTQYF.